The 23 T cell receptor beta chains listed next were all sequenced from one sample in a study of shared clonotypes between healthy human individuals. Sequenced by immunoSEQ multiplex PCR; TCRdb stores in-frame clones only, minus some. The profile covers about 1,900,000 clones, with around 96% appearing a single time and less than 1.5% taken by the ten largest. Naive CD8 cells comprised CD45RO-negative, CCR7-positively selected cells, excluding terminally differentiated effector memory CD45RA+ cells. The material sequenced was naive CD8+ T cells sorted from blood. The receptors were sampled from a man in his late teens or twenties in good health.

The chain couples TRBV9 to TRBJ2-3; no clear D. This CDR3 has 12 amino acids. Trimming shortened V by 3 bases and J by 6 bases, and 8 bases separated the two germline ends. The germline V gene encodes CDR1 SGDLS and CDR2 YYNGEE. The CDR3 nucleotides read TGTGCCAGCAGCGCGCTCTTGGATACGCAGTATTTT. Translation gives CASSALLDTQYF.

As for this clone: Other DNA variants within this sample encode the same CDR3. J is TRBJ1-1 and V is TRBV6-5; D may be TRBD1 (6 bases). CDR1 is MNHEY, CDR2 SVGAGI, per germline. Between the trimmed V and J ends, which lost 3 bases and 2 bases, there was a span of 7 bases. The CDR3 covers 13 residues. This CDR3 reads CASSYGGNTEAFF. In DNA form, the CDR3 reads TGTGCCAGCAGTTATGGGGGCAACACTGAAGCTTTCTTT.

Worth noting for this clone: Different DNA sequences within this sample yield the same CDR3. The chain carries TRBV9 and TRBJ2-7; D not certain. The ends were cut back, 0 bases at V and 0 bases at J, with 4 bases in the middle. Germline assignment: CDR1 SGDLS and CDR2 YYNGEE. This CDR3 contains 13 residues. This chain's CDR3 is CASSVASSYEQYF. In DNA, the CDR3 is TGTGCCAGCAGCGTAGCTAGCTCCTACGAGCAGTACTTC.

The genes are TRBV2 and TRBJ2-7, with 10 bases that match TRBD2. After removal of 6 bases from V and 4 bases from J, the junction contained 9 bases not matched to a gene. The CDR3 has 15 amino acids. Germline V gives CDR1 SNHLY, CDR2 FYNNEI. As DNA, the CDR3 is TGTGCCAGCAGGGGAGCGGGAGGGATCGGGTACGAGCAGTACTTC. As protein: CASRGAGGIGYEQYF.

This clone was seen only once. The V gene is TRBV7-9, the J gene TRBJ1-1; 10 positions match TRBD1. Germline V lookup: CDR1 SEHNR, CDR2 FQNEAQ (reference sequence). The length of the CDR3 is 17 residues. With 4 bases clipped from V and 1 base from J, the junction kept 9 bases outside the gene matches. In DNA form, the CDR3 reads TGTGCCAGCAGCTACCGCCGGGACAGGGGTTCGAACACTGAAGCTTTCTTT. Its protein product is CASSYRRDRGSNTEAFF.

The chain combines TRBV19 with TRBJ1-5; the match to TRBD1 covers 7 bases. Germline V gene lookup returns CDR1 LNHDA and CDR2 SQIVND (reference sequence). CDR3 length equals 16 residues. J was trimmed by 4 bases and V by 5 bases; bases with no gene match: 11. The CDR3 reads CASSLSGTEVNQPQHF. The CDR3 region has the DNA TGTGCCAGTAGTTTGTCCGGGACAGAAGTAAATCAGCCCCAGCATTTT.

This clone was seen only once. The chain has TRBV27 and TRBJ2-1, with TRBD2 matching 9 bases. CDR1 and CDR2 from the germline V gene are MNHEY and SMNVEV (reference sequence). V lost 2 bases, J lost 8 bases, and 4 bases stayed unmatched. The CDR3 has 14 residues. Here the CDR3 DNA reads TGTGCCAGCAGTTTAGCGGGGGGGCCGTATGAGCAGTTCTTC. This codes for CASSLAGGPYEQFF.

The chain carries TRBV29-1 and TRBJ1-1; maybe TRBD1 (5 bases). Germline V lookup: CDR1 SQVTM, CDR2 ANQGSEA. CDR3 length: 10 residues. Trimming shortened V by 4 bases and J by 7 bases, and 7 bases separated the two germline ends. The CDR3 protein is CSVGGLEAFF. The DNA of the CDR3 is TGCAGCGTTGGGGGACTTGAAGCTTTCTTT. The full variable domain, completed using reference TRBV29-1 and TRBJ1-1, is SAVISQKPSRDICQRGTSLTIQCQVDSQVTMMFWYRQQPGQSLTLIATANQGSEATYESGFVIDKFPISRPNLTFSTLTVSNMSPEDSSIYLCSVGGLEAFFGQGTRLTVV.

This chain uses TRBV19 with TRBJ2-1; 9 bases agree with TRBD1. In germline, CDR1 is LNHDA, CDR2 SQIVND (reference sequence). This CDR3 region has 14 residues. Trimming took 3 bases from V and 5 from J; bases not matched to a gene: 2. In nucleotides, the CDR3 is TGTGCCAGTAGTATGGGGACAGGGAACAATGAGCAGTTCTTC. Its translation is CASSMGTGNNEQFF.

This clone came up once. The chain carries TRBV28 and TRBJ1-1, with D possibly matching TRBD1 (6 bases). The germline gives CDR1 MDHEN, CDR2 SYDVKM. This CDR3 comprises 17 residues. The V end lost 4 bases, the J end lost 1 base, and 19 bases lay between the germline ends. The CDR3 DNA sequence: TGTGCCAGCAGTTCCATCTTCGGGGGGCTGGAGAACACTGAAGCTTTCTTT. Amino acids: CASSSIFGGLENTEAFF.

This clone was seen a single time. The chain uses TRBV19 and TRBJ2-5; the D gene is possibly TRBD1 (6 bases). Germline loops: CDR1 LNHDA, CDR2 SQIVND (reference sequence). This CDR3 is 14 amino acids long. The V and J ends lost 6 bases and 0 bases respectively, with 11 bases between them. CDR3 nucleotide sequence: TGTGCCAGTAGCGGGACACAGTACCAAGAGACCCAGTACTTC. Its translation: CASSGTQYQETQYF.

The chain couples TRBV27 to TRBJ1-1; D not resolved. The germline V gene has CDR1 MNHEY and CDR2 SMNVEV (reference sequence). The CDR3 has 17 residues. V was cut by 1 base and J by 1 base, with 16 bases left in between. The CDR3 spells CASSLLSTSPQNTEAFF. CDR3 DNA sequence: TGTGCCAGCAGTTTATTGTCGACGTCACCTCAGAACACTGAAGCTTTCTTT.

The CDR3 reads CASRVAGEHYEQYF. As DNA, the CDR3 is TGTGCCAGCAGGGTAGCGGGAGAACACTACGAGCAGTACTTC. The J gene is TRBJ2-7, the V gene TRBV13; TRBD2 matches at 9 bases. V shed 6 bases and J 3 bases; nucleotides not matched to a gene: 6. Germline V gene data show CDR1 as PRHDT and CDR2 as FYEKMQ (reference sequence). The CDR3 loop spans 14 amino acids.

The chain uses TRBV5-6 and TRBJ2-7, with 11 bases lining up with TRBD2. The germline V gene encodes CDR1 SGHDT and CDR2 YYEEEE. V gave up 4 bases and J gave up 3 bases; unmatched junction bases: 6. The CDR3 totals 15 residues. As DNA, the CDR3 is TGTGCCAGCAGCCATGCTAGCGGGAGGTTCTACGAGCAGTACTTC. It encodes CASSHASGRFYEQYF.

The chain combines TRBV6-1 with TRBJ1-1; no clear D. Germline lookup yields CDR1 MNHNS and CDR2 SASEGT. V lost 4 bases to trimming and J lost 5 bases, with 8 bases between them. CDR3 length: 12 amino acids. The CDR3 region is CASSAGGTEAFF. The CDR3 DNA reads as TGTGCCAGCAGTGCCGGAGGTACTGAAGCTTTCTTT.

Points on this clone: Additional DNA sequences in this sample encode the identical CDR3. The V gene is TRBV7-6, the J gene TRBJ2-1; 12 bases agree with TRBD2. From germline, CDR1 is SGHVS and CDR2 FNYEAQ. The CDR3 length is 16 residues. V shed 5 bases, J shed 2 bases, and the junction held 4 bases outside the gene matches. CDR3 residues: CASSQLAGGPYNEQFF. CDR3 DNA sequence: TGTGCCAGCAGCCAACTAGCGGGAGGCCCCTACAATGAGCAGTTCTTC.

The rearrangement links TRBV15 to TRBJ1-5; D is uncertain. Per the germline V gene, CDR1 is LNHNV and CDR2 is YYDKDF (reference sequence). With 5 bases removed from V and 2 bases from J, the gap between germline ends came to 7 bases. The CDR3 length is 13 residues. The CDR3 reads CATSLSGNQPQHF. The DNA for the CDR3 is TGTGCCACCAGCTTGTCGGGCAATCAGCCCCAGCATTTT.

V is TRBV7-9 and J is TRBJ2-1, with D perhaps matching TRBD1 or TRBD2 (5 bases each). Trimming pared 1 base from V and 8 bases from J, leaving 15 bases between. The germline CDR1 and CDR2 sequences are SEHNR and FQNEAQ (reference sequence). The CDR3 spans 15 residues. DNA for the CDR3: TGTGCCAGCAGCTTAGACGGGACGCTTGCCGATGAGCAGTTCTTC. It codes for CASSLDGTLADEQFF.

The chain uses TRBV7-9 and TRBJ2-2; 7 positions match TRBD2. The CDR3 has 16 residues. Germline CDR1 is SEHNR and CDR2 is FQNEAQ (reference sequence). V trimming: 1 base; J trimming: 8 bases; junction bases outside the gene matches: 10. CDR3 protein: CASSLGLADAKGELFF. DNA for the CDR3: TGTGCCAGCAGCTTAGGGCTAGCGGACGCGAAGGGGGAGCTGTTTTTT.

The chain couples TRBV11-2 to TRBJ2-1; possibly TRBD2 for D (6 bases). CDR1 is SGHAT, CDR2 FQNNGV, per germline. This CDR3 has 17 residues. V was shortened by 2 bases and J by 5 bases, with 19 bases between the two germline ends. DNA of the CDR3: TGTGCCAGCAGCTTACTTTCGGTGGGGGAGCGGGACAATGAGCAGTTCTTC. This gives the protein CASSLLSVGERDNEQFF.

The chain couples TRBV5-6 to TRBJ1-1, with D possibly being TRBD1 (6 bases). V gave up 7 bases and J gave up 0 bases, with 13 bases separating them. There are 14 residues in the CDR3. Germline CDR1 reads SGHDT; CDR2 reads YYEEEE. The CDR3: CASAQGIMNTEAFF. DNA for the CDR3: TGTGCCAGCGCACAGGGTATTATGAACACTGAAGCTTTCTTT.

This sequence joins TRBV11-2 and TRBJ2-5; weak D call: TRBD1 (6 bases). V lost 5 bases, J lost 1 base, and 11 bases lay in between. The CDR3 sequence is 14 residues long. From germline, CDR1 is SGHAT and CDR2 FQNNGV. CDR3 DNA sequence: TGTGCCAGCAGCCCAACAGGGTTCCAAGAGACCCAGTACTTC. It codes for CASSPTGFQETQYF.

The J gene is TRBJ1-6, the V gene TRBV6-6, with 7 bases aligning to TRBD1. There are 15 residues in the CDR3. J gave up 4 bases and V 2 bases, and 2 bases lay outside the gene matches. Germline assignment: CDR1 MNHNY and CDR2 SVGAGI (reference sequence). The CDR3 sequence is CASSYLGQYNSPLHF. CDR3 bases: TGTGCCAGCAGTTACCTGGGACAGTATAATTCACCCCTCCACTTT.